The present entry profiles one T cell receptor beta chain with its context. This entry comes from a study of CD8 T cells in Susac syndrome. CD8+ and CD4+ T cells from blood underwent TCR beta sequencing, which was carried out in a high-throughput format. Reverse transcription used about 0.5 to 1 ug RNA and random hexamers. MiXCR, applied by TCRdb to the immunoSEQ multiplex PCR reads, yields one record per CDR3 protein. This table holds fewer than 350,000 distinct CDR3 sequences, 70% to 90% found once. CDR1 and CDR2 (germline): ENHRY, SYGVKD. The CDR3 spans 16 residues. The trim removed 5 bases at V and 2 bases at J, leaving 12 bases unmatched.

The sequencing input was CD8+ T cells from PBMCs. The sequence was collected from a human donor with multiple sclerosis. V and J are TRBV10-3 and TRBJ2-7; 7 nucleotides match TRBD1. CDR3 nucleotides: TGTGCCATCAGTCCATTCACCGGGACAGCGGCCTACGAGCAGTACTTC. Translating it yields CAISPFTGTAAYEQYF.